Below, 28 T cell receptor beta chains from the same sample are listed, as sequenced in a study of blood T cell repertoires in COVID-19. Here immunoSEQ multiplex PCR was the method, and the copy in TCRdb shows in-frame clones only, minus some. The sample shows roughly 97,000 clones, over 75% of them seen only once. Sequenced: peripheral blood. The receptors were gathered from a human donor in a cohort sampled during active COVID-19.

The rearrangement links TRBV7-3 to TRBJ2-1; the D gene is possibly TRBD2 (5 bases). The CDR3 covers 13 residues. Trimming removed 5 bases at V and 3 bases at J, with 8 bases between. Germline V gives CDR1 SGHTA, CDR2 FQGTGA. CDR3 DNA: TGTGCCAGCAGCCCCCGGGACTACAATGAGCAGTTCTTC. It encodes CASSPRDYNEQFF. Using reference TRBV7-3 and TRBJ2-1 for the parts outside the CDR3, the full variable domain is GAGVSQTPSNKVTEKGKYVELRCDPISGHTALYWYRQSLGQGPEFLIYFQGTGAADDSGLPNDRFFAVRPEGSVSTLKIQRTERGDSAVYLCASSPRDYNEQFFGPGTRLTVL.

The CDR3 sequence is CAWSVGGGARAFF. For the CDR3, the DNA is TGTGCCTGGAGTGTTGGAGGGGGCGCAAGGGCTTTCTTT. This rearrangement joins TRBV30 to TRBJ1-1; 7 nucleotides agree with TRBD1. Germline values: CDR1 GTSNPN, CDR2 SVGIG (reference sequence). The CDR3 is 13 residues long. The V gene end was trimmed by 0 bases and the J gene end by 11 bases; junction bases not matched to a gene: 9. The whole variable domain, remainder taken from reference TRBV30 and TRBJ1-1, is SQTIHQWPATLVQPVGSPLSLECTVEGTSNPNLYWYRQAAGRGLQLLFYSVGIGQISSEVPQNLSASRPQDRQFILSSKKLLLSDSGFYLCAWSVGGGARAFFGQGTRLTVV.

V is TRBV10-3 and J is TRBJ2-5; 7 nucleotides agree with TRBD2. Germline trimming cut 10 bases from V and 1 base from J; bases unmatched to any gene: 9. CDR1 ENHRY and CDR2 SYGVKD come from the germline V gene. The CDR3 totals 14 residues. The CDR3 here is CATRGDGGQETQYF. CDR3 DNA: TGTGCCACCCGGGGGGACGGAGGCCAAGAGACCCAGTACTTC.

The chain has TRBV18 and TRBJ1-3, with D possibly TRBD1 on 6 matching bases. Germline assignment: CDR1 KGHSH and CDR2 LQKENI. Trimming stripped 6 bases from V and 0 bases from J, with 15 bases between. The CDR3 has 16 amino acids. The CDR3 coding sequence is TGTGCCAGCTCGCCGCCAGGGGTTGGCTCTGGAAACACCATATATTTT. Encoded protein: CASSPPGVGSGNTIYF.

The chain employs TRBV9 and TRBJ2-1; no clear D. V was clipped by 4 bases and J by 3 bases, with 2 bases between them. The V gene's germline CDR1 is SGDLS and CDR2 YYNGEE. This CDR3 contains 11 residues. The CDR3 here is CASSLYNEQFF. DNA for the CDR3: TGTGCCAGCAGCCTCTACAATGAGCAGTTCTTC.

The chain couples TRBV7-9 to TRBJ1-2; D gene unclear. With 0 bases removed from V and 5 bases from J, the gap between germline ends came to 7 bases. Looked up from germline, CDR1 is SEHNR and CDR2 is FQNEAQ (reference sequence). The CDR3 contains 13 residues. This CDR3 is CASSLAGGYGYTF. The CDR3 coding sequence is TGTGCCAGCAGCTTAGCAGGAGGGTATGGCTACACCTTC.

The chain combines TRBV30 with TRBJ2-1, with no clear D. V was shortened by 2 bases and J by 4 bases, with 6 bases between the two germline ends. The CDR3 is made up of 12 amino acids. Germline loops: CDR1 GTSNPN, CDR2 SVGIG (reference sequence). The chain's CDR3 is CAWSSQYNEQFF. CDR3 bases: TGTGCCTGGAGTTCGCAGTACAATGAGCAGTTCTTC.

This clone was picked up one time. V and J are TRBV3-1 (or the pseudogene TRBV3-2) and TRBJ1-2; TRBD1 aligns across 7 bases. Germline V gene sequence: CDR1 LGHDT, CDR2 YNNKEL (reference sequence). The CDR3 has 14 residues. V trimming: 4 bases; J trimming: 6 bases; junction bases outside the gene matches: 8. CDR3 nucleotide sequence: TGTGCCAGCAGCCCGAGGGGGCTAACTGATGGCTACACCTTC. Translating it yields CASSPRGLTDGYTF.

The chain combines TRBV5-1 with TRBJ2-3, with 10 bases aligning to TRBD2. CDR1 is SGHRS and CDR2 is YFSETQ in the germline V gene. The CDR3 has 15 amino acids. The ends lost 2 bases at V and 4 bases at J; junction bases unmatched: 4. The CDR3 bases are TGCGCCAGCAGCTTAACAGCGGGGGGGCCAGATACGCAGTATTTT. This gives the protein CASSLTAGGPDTQYF. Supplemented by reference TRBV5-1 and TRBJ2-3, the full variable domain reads KAGVTQTPRYLIKTRGQQVTLSCSPISGHRSVSWYQQTPGQGLQFLFEYFSETQRNKGNFPGRFSGRQFSNSRSEMNVSTLELGDSALYLCASSLTAGGPDTQYFGPGTRLTVL.

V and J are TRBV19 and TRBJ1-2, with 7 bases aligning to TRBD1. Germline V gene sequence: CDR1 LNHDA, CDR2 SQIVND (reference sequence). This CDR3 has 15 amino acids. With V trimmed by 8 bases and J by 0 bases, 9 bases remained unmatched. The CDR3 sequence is CASVNPGGTNYGYTF. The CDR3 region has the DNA TGTGCCAGTGTTAATCCAGGGGGGACTAACTATGGCTACACCTTC. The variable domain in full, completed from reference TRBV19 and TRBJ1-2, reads DGGITQSPKYLFRKEGQNVTLSCEQNLNHDAMYWYRQDPGQGLRLIYYSQIVNDFQKGDIAEGYSVSREKKESFPLTVTSAQKNPTAFYLCASVNPGGTNYGYTFGSGTRLTVV.

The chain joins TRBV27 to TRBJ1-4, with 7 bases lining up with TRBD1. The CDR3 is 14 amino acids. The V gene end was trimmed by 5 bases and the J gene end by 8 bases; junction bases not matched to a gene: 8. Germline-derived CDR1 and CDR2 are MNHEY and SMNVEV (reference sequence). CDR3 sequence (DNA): TGTGCCAGCAGTCCAGAACAGGGGTGGGAAAAACTGTTTTTT. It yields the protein CASSPEQGWEKLFF.

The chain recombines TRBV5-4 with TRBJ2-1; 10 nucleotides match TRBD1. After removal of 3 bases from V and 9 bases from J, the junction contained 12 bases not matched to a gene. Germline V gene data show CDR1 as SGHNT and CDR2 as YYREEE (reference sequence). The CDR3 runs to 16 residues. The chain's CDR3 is CASSSIDRGQLSEQFF. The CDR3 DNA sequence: TGTGCCAGCAGCTCGATAGACAGGGGGCAACTGAGTGAGCAGTTCTTC.

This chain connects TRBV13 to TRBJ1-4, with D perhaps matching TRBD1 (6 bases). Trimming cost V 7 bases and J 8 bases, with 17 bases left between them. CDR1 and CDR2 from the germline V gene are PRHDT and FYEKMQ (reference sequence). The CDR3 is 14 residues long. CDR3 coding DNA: TGTGCCAGCACCCGGCAGGGGCCGGGAGAAAAACTGTTTTTT. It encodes CASTRQGPGEKLFF.

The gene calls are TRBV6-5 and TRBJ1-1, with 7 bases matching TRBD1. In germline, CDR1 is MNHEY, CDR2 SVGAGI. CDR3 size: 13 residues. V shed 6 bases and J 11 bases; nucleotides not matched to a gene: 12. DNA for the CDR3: TGTGCCAGCAGAACGTCGGGACAGTTCGGGGCTTTCTTT. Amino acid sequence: CASRTSGQFGAFF.

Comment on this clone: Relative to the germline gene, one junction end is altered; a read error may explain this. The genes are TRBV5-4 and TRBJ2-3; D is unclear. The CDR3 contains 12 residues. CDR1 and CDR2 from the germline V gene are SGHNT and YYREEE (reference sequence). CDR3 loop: CASSAQADSQYF. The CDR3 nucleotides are TGTGCCAGCAGCGCCCAGGCAGATTCGCAGTATTTT.

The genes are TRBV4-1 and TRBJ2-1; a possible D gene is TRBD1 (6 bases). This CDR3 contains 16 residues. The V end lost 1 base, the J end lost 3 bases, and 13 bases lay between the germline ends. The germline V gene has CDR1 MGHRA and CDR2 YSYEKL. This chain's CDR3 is CASSQVSQGSYNEQFF. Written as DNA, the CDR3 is TGCGCCAGCAGCCAAGTGTCTCAGGGGAGCTACAATGAGCAGTTCTTC.

The CDR3 region has the DNA TGTGCCAGTAGACTAGCGGGAGGGCAAGAGACCCAGTACTTC. This sequence encodes CASRLAGGQETQYF. The V call is TRBV19, the J call TRBJ2-5; 13 nucleotides agree with TRBD2. The CDR3 is made up of 14 amino acids. The germline CDR1 and CDR2 sequences are LNHDA and SQIVND (reference sequence). Trimming removed 6 bases from V and 2 bases from J; junction bases left unmatched: 0.

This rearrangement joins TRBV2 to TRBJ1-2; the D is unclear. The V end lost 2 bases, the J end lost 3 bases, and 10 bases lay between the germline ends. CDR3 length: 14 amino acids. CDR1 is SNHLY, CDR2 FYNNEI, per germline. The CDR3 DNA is TGTGCCAGCAGTGAATGGGTTGGAGACTATGGCTACACCTTC. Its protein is CASSEWVGDYGYTF.

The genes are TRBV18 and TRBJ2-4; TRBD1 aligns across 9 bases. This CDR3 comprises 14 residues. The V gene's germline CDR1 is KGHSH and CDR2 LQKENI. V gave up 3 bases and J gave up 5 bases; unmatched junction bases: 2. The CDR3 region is CASSPGTGQNIQYF. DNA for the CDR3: TGTGCCAGCTCACCCGGGACAGGGCAAAACATTCAGTACTTC.

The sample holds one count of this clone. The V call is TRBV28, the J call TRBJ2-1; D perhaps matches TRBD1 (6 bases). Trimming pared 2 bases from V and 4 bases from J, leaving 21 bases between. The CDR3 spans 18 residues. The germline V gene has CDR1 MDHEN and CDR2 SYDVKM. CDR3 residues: CASSLDPGTRGMYNEQFF. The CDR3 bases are TGTGCCAGCAGTTTAGACCCCGGGACAAGGGGGATGTACAATGAGCAGTTCTTC.

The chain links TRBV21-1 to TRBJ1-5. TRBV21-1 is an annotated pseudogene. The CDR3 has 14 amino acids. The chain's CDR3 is CASRLLFNNQPQHF. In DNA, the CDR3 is TGTGCCAGCCGACTTTTGTTTAACAATCAGCCCCAGCATTTT.

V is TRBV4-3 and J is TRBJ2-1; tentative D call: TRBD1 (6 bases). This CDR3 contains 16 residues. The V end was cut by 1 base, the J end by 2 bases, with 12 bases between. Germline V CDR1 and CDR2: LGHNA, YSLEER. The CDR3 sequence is CASSQVRGHAYNEQFF. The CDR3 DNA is TGCGCCAGCAGCCAAGTAAGGGGACACGCCTACAATGAGCAGTTCTTC.

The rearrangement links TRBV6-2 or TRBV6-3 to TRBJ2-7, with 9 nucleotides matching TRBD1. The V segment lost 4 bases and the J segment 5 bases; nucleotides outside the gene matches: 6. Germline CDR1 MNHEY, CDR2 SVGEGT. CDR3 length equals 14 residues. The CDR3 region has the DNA TGTGCCAGCAGTTTTTCCCGACAGGGGGACGAGCAGTACTTC. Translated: CASSFSRQGDEQYF.

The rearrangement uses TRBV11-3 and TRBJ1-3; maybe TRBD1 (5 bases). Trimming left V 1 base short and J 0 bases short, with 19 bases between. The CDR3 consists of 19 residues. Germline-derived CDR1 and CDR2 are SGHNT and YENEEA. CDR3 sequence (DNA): TGTGCCAGCAGCTTAGGATCTCCTGACAGTCGACTCTCTGGAAACACCATATATTTT. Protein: CASSLGSPDSRLSGNTIYF. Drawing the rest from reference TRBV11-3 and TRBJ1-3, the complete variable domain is EAGVVQSPRYKIIEKKQPVAFWCNPISGHNTLYWYLQNLGQGPELLIRYENEEAVDDSQLPKDRFSAERLKGVDSTLKIQPAELGDSAVYLCASSLGSPDSRLSGNTIYFGEGSWLTVV.

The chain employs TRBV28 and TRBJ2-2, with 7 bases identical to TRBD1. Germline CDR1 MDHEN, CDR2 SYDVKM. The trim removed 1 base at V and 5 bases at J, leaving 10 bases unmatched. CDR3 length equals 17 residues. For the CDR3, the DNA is TGTGCCAGCAGTTTATACCTATTGACAGGGCAAACCGGGGAGCTGTTTTTT. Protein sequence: CASSLYLLTGQTGELFF.

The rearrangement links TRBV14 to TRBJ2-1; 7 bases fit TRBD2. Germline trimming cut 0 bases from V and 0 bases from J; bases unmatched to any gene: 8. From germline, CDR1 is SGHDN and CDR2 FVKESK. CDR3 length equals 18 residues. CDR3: CASSQESGVTPSYNEQFF. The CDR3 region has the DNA TGTGCCAGCAGCCAAGAAAGCGGGGTGACGCCCTCCTACAATGAGCAGTTCTTC. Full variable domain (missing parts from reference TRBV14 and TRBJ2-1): EAGVTQFPSHSVIEKGQTVTLRCDPISGHDNLYWYRRVMGKEIKFLLHFVKESKQDESGMPNNRFLAERTGGTYSTLKVQPAELEDSGVYFCASSQESGVTPSYNEQFFGPGTRLTVL.

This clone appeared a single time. The DNA of the CDR3 is TGCGCCAGCAGCTTTTGGCACAGACCAACCTACGAGCAGTACTTC. This translates into CASSFWHRPTYEQYF. The V call is TRBV4-3, the J call TRBJ2-7; no reliable D call. V lost 5 bases and J lost 2, with 16 bases in between. The length of the CDR3 is 15 residues. In germline, CDR1 is LGHNA, CDR2 YSLEER.

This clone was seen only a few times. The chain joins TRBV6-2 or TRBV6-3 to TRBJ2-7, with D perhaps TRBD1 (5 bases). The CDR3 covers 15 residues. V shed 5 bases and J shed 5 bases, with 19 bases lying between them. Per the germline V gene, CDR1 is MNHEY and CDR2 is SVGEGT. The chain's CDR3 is CASSRQKTFSDEQYF. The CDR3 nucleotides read TGTGCCAGCAGTCGACAGAAAACCTTTTCAGACGAGCAGTACTTC.